Listed below are T cell receptor beta chains from one sample, sequenced in a study of T cells in Graves' hyperthyroidism and ophthalmopathy. Using its own MiXCR run on the multiplex PCR reads, TCRdb lists one record per CDR3 protein. This sample carries around 600,000 distinct CDR3 sequences, approximately 14% of them seen once, and the ten largest clones take approximately 7%. Sequenced material: blood. Every receptor here comes from a woman aged 25 to 39 with Graves' hyperthyroidism. Both conserved end residues are part of each CDR3. The order of the fields is clone size, J gene, D gene, V gene, CDR3 protein, CDR3 DNA. A D gene is named only where the DNA matches it firmly. Clone size appears in some rows only: once, few, many, or a class for an expanded clone.

clone_size: -
j_call: TRBJ2-7
d_call: -
v_call: TRBV7-9
cdr3_aa: CASSLEAGAPREQYF
cdr3_nt: TGTGCCAGCAGCTTAGAGGCGGGGGCGCCCCGTGAGCAGTACTTC

clone_size: many
j_call: TRBJ2-7
d_call: -
v_call: TRBV5-1
cdr3_aa: CASSLRQVEAYEQYF
cdr3_nt: TGCGCCAGCAGCTTGAGGCAGGTCGAAGCCTACGAGCAGTACTTC

clone_size: -
j_call: TRBJ1-3
d_call: -
v_call: TRBV30
cdr3_aa: CAWAQSSGNTIYF
cdr3_nt: TGTGCCTGGGCGCAGAGCTCTGGAAACACCATATATTTT

clone_size: many
j_call: TRBJ2-3
d_call: -
v_call: TRBV6-2/TRBV6-3
cdr3_aa: CASSYTAEGADTQYF
cdr3_nt: TGTGCCAGCAGTTACACGGCGGAGGGGGCGGATACGCAGTATTTT

clone_size: many
j_call: TRBJ2-1
d_call: TRBD2
v_call: TRBV10-3
cdr3_aa: CAISGTGLGPRNEQFF
cdr3_nt: TGTGCCATCAGTGGAACGGGACTAGGGCCGCGAAATGAGCAGTTCTTC

clone_size: many
j_call: TRBJ2-1
d_call: -
v_call: TRBV27
cdr3_aa: CASSLVGEAYNEQFF
cdr3_nt: TGTGCCAGCAGTTTGGTGGGAGAAGCCTACAATGAGCAGTTCTTC

clone_size: few
j_call: TRBJ2-1
d_call: TRBD2
v_call: TRBV5-1
cdr3_aa: CASSLLWREGGEQFF
cdr3_nt: TGCGCCAGCAGCTTGTTGTGGCGGGAGGGCGGTGAGCAGTTCTTC

clone_size: many
j_call: TRBJ1-5
d_call: TRBD1
v_call: TRBV6-5
cdr3_aa: CASSYSHLGTVISNQPQHF
cdr3_nt: TGTGCCAGCAGTTACTCCCACCTAGGGACAGTAATTAGCAATCAGCCCCAGCATTTT

clone_size: few
j_call: TRBJ2-7
d_call: -
v_call: TRBV14
cdr3_aa: CASSPQPTRNEQYF
cdr3_nt: TGTGCCAGCAGCCCACAGCCGACCCGGAACGAGCAGTACTTC

clone_size: many
j_call: TRBJ2-7
d_call: TRBD2
v_call: TRBV5-1
cdr3_aa: CASSSSGNYEQYF
cdr3_nt: TGCGCCAGCAGCTCTAGCGGCAACTACGAGCAGTACTTC

clone_size: few
j_call: TRBJ1-4
d_call: -
v_call: TRBV5-8
cdr3_aa: CASSLRDANEKLFF
cdr3_nt: TGTGCCAGCAGCTTGAGGGACGCTAATGAAAAACTGTTTTTT

clone_size: few
j_call: TRBJ2-7
d_call: TRBD2
v_call: TRBV20-1
cdr3_aa: CSAGAGGAYEQYF
cdr3_nt: TGCAGTGCTGGAGCGGGAGGCGCCTACGAGCAGTACTTC

clone_size: many
j_call: TRBJ2-1
d_call: TRBD2
v_call: TRBV6-1
cdr3_aa: CASSDGLAAEQFF
cdr3_nt: TGTGCCAGCAGTGACGGACTAGCGGCTGAGCAGTTCTTC

clone_size: -
j_call: TRBJ2-1
d_call: TRBD2
v_call: TRBV4-1
cdr3_aa: CASSKTSGTVPYNEQFF
cdr3_nt: TGCGCCAGCAGCAAGACTAGCGGGACTGTCCCCTACAATGAGCAGTTCTTC

clone_size: few
j_call: TRBJ2-5
d_call: TRBD2
v_call: TRBV4-1
cdr3_aa: CASSQVPAGAGGRQETQYF
cdr3_nt: TGCGCCAGCAGCCAAGTCCCGGCAGGAGCGGGAGGGAGGCAAGAGACCCAGTACTTC

clone_size: -
j_call: TRBJ1-2
d_call: -
v_call: TRBV24-1
cdr3_aa: CATSDSSAPFYYGYTF
cdr3_nt: TGTGCCACCAGTGATTCGTCAGCCCCTTTTTACTATGGCTACACCTTC

clone_size: many
j_call: TRBJ2-1
d_call: -
v_call: TRBV12-3/TRBV12-4
cdr3_aa: CASTPYQDNNEQFF
cdr3_nt: TGTGCCAGCACCCCCTATCAAGATAACAATGAGCAGTTCTTC

clone_size: few
j_call: TRBJ2-7
d_call: -
v_call: TRBV6-2/TRBV6-3
cdr3_aa: CASSYSSGGDTYEQYF
cdr3_nt: TGTGCCAGCAGTTACTCGAGTGGGGGGGACACCTACGAGCAGTACTTC

clone_size: few
j_call: TRBJ1-1
d_call: -
v_call: TRBV5-6
cdr3_aa: CASSLSGAAPNTEAFF
cdr3_nt: TGTGCCAGCAGCTTATCGGGAGCAGCCCCGAACACTGAAGCTTTCTTT

clone_size: few
j_call: TRBJ2-3
d_call: -
v_call: TRBV10-3
cdr3_aa: CAIKEGGPDTQYF
cdr3_nt: TGTGCCATCAAGGAGGGGGGTCCAGATACGCAGTATTTT

clone_size: -
j_call: TRBJ1-3
d_call: -
v_call: TRBV30
cdr3_aa: CAWTRQDARGNTIYF
cdr3_nt: TGTGCCTGGACGAGGCAGGACGCCCGAGGGAACACCATATATTTT

clone_size: -
j_call: TRBJ2-1
d_call: TRBD1
v_call: TRBV7-9
cdr3_aa: CASSSRQGAIYNEQFF
cdr3_nt: TGTGCCAGCAGCTCCCGACAGGGGGCAATCTACAATGAGCAGTTCTTC

clone_size: few
j_call: TRBJ1-2
d_call: TRBD1
v_call: TRBV3-1
cdr3_aa: CASSQDTDRGYGYTF
cdr3_nt: TGTGCCAGCAGCCAAGATACAGACAGGGGTTATGGCTACACCTTC

clone_size: -
j_call: TRBJ1-1
d_call: -
v_call: TRBV19
cdr3_aa: CASSIFGVMNTEAFF
cdr3_nt: TGTGCCAGTAGTATTTTCGGGGTCATGAACACTGAAGCTTTCTTT

clone_size: many
j_call: TRBJ2-3
d_call: TRBD2
v_call: TRBV7-3
cdr3_aa: CASSPAGGAGDTQYF
cdr3_nt: TGTGCCAGCAGCCCAGCGGGAGGTGCGGGAGATACGCAGTATTTT

clone_size: few
j_call: TRBJ1-5
d_call: TRBD1
v_call: TRBV20-1
cdr3_aa: CNAREGTGRQPQHF
cdr3_nt: TGCAATGCTAGAGAGGGGACAGGTCGTCAGCCCCAGCATTTT

clone_size: many
j_call: TRBJ1-2
d_call: -
v_call: TRBV5-6
cdr3_aa: CASSLSPRANYGYTF
cdr3_nt: TGTGCCAGCAGCTTGTCGCCCAGGGCCAACTATGGCTACACCTTC

clone_size: few
j_call: TRBJ1-2
d_call: -
v_call: TRBV19
cdr3_aa: CASIEAAVDYTF
cdr3_nt: TGTGCCAGTATTGAGGCAGCCGTGGACTACACCTTC

clone_size: -
j_call: TRBJ2-5
d_call: -
v_call: TRBV7-7
cdr3_aa: CASSLAEGPWETQYF
cdr3_nt: TGTGCTAGCAGCTTAGCGGAAGGGCCATGGGAGACCCAGTACTTC

clone_size: many
j_call: TRBJ1-1
d_call: -
v_call: TRBV3-1
cdr3_aa: CASRNRATEAFF
cdr3_nt: TGTGCCAGCAGAAACAGGGCCACTGAAGCTTTCTTT

clone_size: -
j_call: TRBJ1-6
d_call: -
v_call: TRBV20-1
cdr3_aa: CSARVGGGGNSPLHF
cdr3_nt: TGCAGTGCTAGAGTCGGGGGCGGAGGGAATTCACCCCTCCACTTT

clone_size: many
j_call: TRBJ2-7
d_call: -
v_call: TRBV7-2
cdr3_aa: CASSLNRGTPDYEQYF
cdr3_nt: TGTGCCAGCAGCTTAAATAGGGGCACCCCCGACTACGAGCAGTACTTC

clone_size: many
j_call: TRBJ2-3
d_call: TRBD2
v_call: TRBV12-3/TRBV12-4
cdr3_aa: CASSLASGSWGGTDTQYF
cdr3_nt: TGTGCCAGCAGTTTAGCTAGCGGGAGTTGGGGAGGCACAGATACGCAGTATTTT

clone_size: many
j_call: TRBJ2-3
d_call: TRBD2
v_call: TRBV5-1
cdr3_aa: CASAGGRGPPDTQYF
cdr3_nt: TGCGCCAGCGCGGGCGGGAGGGGGCCGCCAGATACGCAGTATTTT

clone_size: many
j_call: TRBJ2-7
d_call: -
v_call: TRBV10-3
cdr3_aa: CAISESTGSEQYF
cdr3_nt: TGTGCCATCAGTGAGTCTACAGGTTCCGAGCAGTACTTC

clone_size: -
j_call: TRBJ1-5
d_call: TRBD1
v_call: TRBV6-1
cdr3_aa: CASRPTGGGGQPQHF
cdr3_nt: TGTGCCAGCAGACCGACAGGGGGAGGAGGTCAGCCCCAGCATTTT

clone_size: many
j_call: TRBJ1-5
d_call: -
v_call: TRBV28
cdr3_aa: CASGLVFASQPQHF
cdr3_nt: TGTGCCAGCGGGTTGGTGTTTGCCTCTCAGCCCCAGCATTTT

clone_size: many
j_call: TRBJ1-5
d_call: -
v_call: TRBV2
cdr3_aa: CASGQQGTSNQPQHF
cdr3_nt: TGTGCCAGCGGTCAGCAGGGGACTAGCAATCAGCCCCAGCATTTT

clone_size: many
j_call: TRBJ1-2
d_call: -
v_call: TRBV5-6
cdr3_aa: CASSLAGLAYGYTF
cdr3_nt: TGTGCCAGCAGCTTGGCCGGACTAGCCTATGGCTACACCTTC

clone_size: many
j_call: TRBJ1-2
d_call: TRBD1
v_call: TRBV20-1
cdr3_aa: CSSGGGGYTF
cdr3_nt: TGCAGTTCAGGGGGCGGAGGCTACACCTTC

clone_size: many
j_call: TRBJ2-7
d_call: -
v_call: TRBV18
cdr3_aa: CASSPRRQGVHEQYF
cdr3_nt: TGTGCCAGCTCACCCAGGCGGCAGGGCGTCCACGAGCAGTACTTC

clone_size: -
j_call: TRBJ1-2
d_call: -
v_call: TRBV6-1
cdr3_aa: CASSPRGKGYTF
cdr3_nt: TGTGCCAGCAGTCCAAGGGGGAAAGGCTACACCTTC